These 32 T cell receptor beta chains were all obtained from the same sample, sequenced in a study of beta chain features in type 1 diabetes. The study reverse transcribed the entire isolated RNA, so it sequenced expressed TCRB transcripts. Sequencing used immunoSEQ multiplex PCR; TCRdb keeps in-frame clones, though not all of them. This table has 200,000 to 300,000 clones, 12% to 15% appearing once. The specimen sequenced was naive CD4+ T cells from blood. The receptors stem from a woman aged 40 to 50 in good health.

The V and J genes are TRBV27 and TRBJ2-7; unclear D gene. Germline values: CDR1 MNHEY, CDR2 SMNVEV (reference sequence). This CDR3 is 13 amino acids long. Trimming stripped 1 base from V and 3 bases from J, with 7 bases between. Written as DNA, the CDR3 is TGTGCCAGCAGTTTATTTGACAACTACGAGCAGTACTTC. Translation gives CASSLFDNYEQYF.

The rearrangement links TRBV27 to TRBJ1-4; D might be TRBD1 (5 bases). V was trimmed by 3 bases and J by 4 bases, leaving 12 bases between them. The germline CDR1 and CDR2 sequences are MNHEY and SMNVEV (reference sequence). This CDR3 has 15 amino acids. CDR3 nucleotide sequence: TGTGCCAGCAGTTTGGGGAGGAGGGGTAATGAAAAACTGTTTTTT. This sequence encodes CASSLGRRGNEKLFF.

V gene TRBV18 combines with J gene TRBJ2-7; the D gene is possibly TRBD1 (6 bases). The CDR3 contains 14 residues. CDR1 and CDR2 from the germline V gene are KGHSH and LQKENI. V was shortened by 3 bases and J by 4 bases, with 13 bases between the two germline ends. CDR3 in amino acids: CASSPSRDIYEQYF. As DNA, the CDR3 is TGTGCCAGCTCACCGTCCCGGGACATATACGAGCAGTACTTC.

This chain joins TRBV7-9 and TRBJ1-5; D is unresolved. The V gene's germline CDR1 is SEHNR and CDR2 FQNEAQ (reference sequence). The CDR3 loop spans 13 amino acids. Trimming stripped 5 bases from V and 7 bases from J, with 12 bases between. As DNA, the CDR3 is TGTGCCAGCAGCCCCTCAGGTAGGCAGCCCCAGCATTTT. Protein product: CASSPSGRQPQHF.

CDR3 protein: CASSAGTFSYEQYF. Written as DNA, the CDR3 is TGTGCCAGCAGCGCCGGGACATTCTCCTACGAGCAGTACTTC. The chain has TRBV9 and TRBJ2-7; TRBD1 is a possible D gene (6 bases). With 3 bases removed from V and 0 bases from J, the gap between germline ends came to 10 bases. Per germline, CDR1 SGDLS and CDR2 YYNGEE. The CDR3 is 14 residues long.

The CDR3 nucleotides are TGTGCCAGCAGTGAAACGGGACAGTATGGCTACACCTTC. Amino acids: CASSETGQYGYTF. The rearrangement links TRBV2 to TRBJ1-2, with 7 bases aligning to TRBD1. The CDR3 is 13 amino acids. J gave up 5 bases and V 2 bases, and 2 bases lay outside the gene matches. The V gene's germline CDR1 is SNHLY and CDR2 FYNNEI. Full variable domain (remainder filled in from reference TRBV2 and TRBJ1-2): EPEVTQTPSHQVTQMGQEVILRCVPISNHLYFYWYRQILGQKVEFLVSFYNNEISEKSEIFDDQFSVERPDGSNFTLKIRSTKLEDSAMYFCASSETGQYGYTFGSGTRLTVV.

The table lists this clone with a few counts. The rearrangement uses TRBV6-5 and TRBJ2-3; maybe TRBD2 (6 bases). CDR3 length: 15 residues. V was cut by 6 bases and J by 6 bases, with 19 bases left in between. CDR1 and CDR2 (germline): MNHEY, SVGAGI. Written as DNA, the CDR3 is TGTGCCAGCAGCCCCGTGATGGCGGGGTGGGATACGCAGTATTTT. Its protein is CASSPVMAGWDTQYF.

The sample holds a few counts of this clone. The chain uses TRBV29-1 and TRBJ2-5; 12 bases line up with TRBD2. With V trimmed by 6 bases and J by 3 bases, 2 bases remained unmatched. The CDR3 runs 13 residues. Germline V gene lookup returns CDR1 SQVTM and CDR2 ANQGSEA. The CDR3 reads CSVRTSGEETQYF. CDR3 in DNA: TGCAGCGTCCGGACTAGCGGGGAAGAGACCCAGTACTTC.

The gene calls are TRBV6-5 and TRBJ2-3; D uncertain. The CDR3 covers 14 residues. Trimming stripped 5 bases from V and 2 bases from J, with 11 bases between. Germline loops: CDR1 MNHEY, CDR2 SVGAGI. CDR3 region: CASSPSVHTDTQYF. As DNA, the CDR3 is TGTGCCAGCAGTCCTTCGGTCCACACAGATACGCAGTATTTT.

The V and J genes are TRBV5-1 and TRBJ2-2, with TRBD2 matching 9 bases. Looked up from germline, CDR1 is SGHRS and CDR2 is YFSETQ. The CDR3 length is 16 residues. The V and J ends lost 4 bases and 6 bases, in that order; junction bases with no gene match: 10. Here the CDR3 DNA reads TGCGCCAGCAGCGGATTCGTGCGGGGGGGCCCCGGGGAGCTGTTTTTT. It is translated as CASSGFVRGGPGELFF.

The gene calls are TRBV6-6 and TRBJ1-6; D unresolved. V lost 0 bases, J lost 7 bases, and 13 bases lay in between. This CDR3 comprises 16 residues. The germline V gene has CDR1 MNHNY and CDR2 SVGAGI (reference sequence). This chain's CDR3 is CASSYSSRLANSPLHF. The CDR3 DNA reads as TGTGCCAGCAGTTACTCGTCCCGGCTAGCCAATTCACCCCTCCACTTT.

The V call is TRBV5-1, the J call TRBJ2-1; D is perhaps TRBD2 (5 bases). Trimming left V 0 bases short and J 9 bases short, with 10 bases between. Germline-derived CDR1 and CDR2 are SGHRS and YFSETQ. The CDR3 runs to 13 residues. CDR3 bases: TGCGCCAGCAGCTTGGTTTTCCGGGGTGAGCAGTTCTTC. Translating gives CASSLVFRGEQFF. Full variable domain (remainder filled in from reference TRBV5-1 and TRBJ2-1): KAGVTQTPRYLIKTRGQQVTLSCSPISGHRSVSWYQQTPGQGLQFLFEYFSETQRNKGNFPGRFSGRQFSNSRSEMNVSTLELGDSALYLCASSLVFRGEQFFGPGTRLTVL.

This clone appeared a few times. The chain is built from TRBV19 and TRBJ2-1; 7 bases map to TRBD2. This CDR3 comprises 14 residues. Germline assignment: CDR1 LNHDA and CDR2 SQIVND (reference sequence). Trimming cost V 3 bases and J 6 bases; bases outside gene matches: 5. CDR3 coding DNA: TGTGCCAGTAGTATCCGACTAGCAGCCAATGAGCAGTTCTTC. Translated: CASSIRLAANEQFF.

In its sample, this clone was seen a few times. V and J are TRBV19 and TRBJ2-5, with D tentatively TRBD2 (5 bases). Per germline, CDR1 LNHDA and CDR2 SQIVND (reference sequence). The CDR3 contains 14 residues. The V end lost 4 bases, the J end lost 5 bases, and 14 bases lay between the germline ends. The CDR3 protein is CASSRAAGLETQYF. CDR3 in DNA: TGTGCCAGTAGTAGGGCGGCGGGCCTGGAGACCCAGTACTTC.

This clone has just a few counts. CDR3 residues: CASSSRARSRLGRGSYNEQFF. The CDR3 region has the DNA TGTGCCAGTAGCTCCCGCGCCCGGTCGAGGCTGGGAAGGGGTTCCTACAATGAGCAGTTCTTC. V and J are TRBV19 and TRBJ2-1; the D gene is possibly TRBD1 (5 bases). Germline loops: CDR1 LNHDA, CDR2 SQIVND (reference sequence). The CDR3 runs 21 residues. The V and J ends lost 6 bases and 1 base respectively, with 31 bases between them. The entire variable domain, with the rest obtained from reference TRBV19 and TRBJ2-1, is as follows: DGGITQSPKYLFRKEGQNVTLSCEQNLNHDAMYWYRQDPGQGLRLIYYSQIVNDFQKGDIAEGYSVSREKKESFPLTVTSAQKNPTAFYLCASSSRARSRLGRGSYNEQFFGPGTRLTVL.

This clone was recorded at least ten times. The chain uses TRBV15 and TRBJ2-5; D gene ambiguous. The ends were cut back, 0 bases at V and 5 bases at J, with 10 bases in the middle. Germline V lookup: CDR1 LNHNV, CDR2 YYDKDF (reference sequence). The length of the CDR3 is 14 residues. The CDR3 loop reads CATSRDKAGETQYF. The CDR3 DNA reads as TGTGCCACCAGCAGAGATAAGGCCGGGGAGACCCAGTACTTC.

The chain recombines TRBV5-1 with TRBJ2-5, with a possible D match to TRBD2 (6 bases). Germline V gene data show CDR1 as SGHRS and CDR2 as YFSETQ. This CDR3 region has 15 residues. V gave up 0 bases and J gave up 4 bases, with 13 bases separating them. CDR3 loop: CASSLAGDAGETQYF. The DNA of the CDR3 is TGCGCCAGCAGCTTGGCGGGGGACGCGGGAGAGACCCAGTACTTC.

In its sample, this clone was seen a few times. The rearrangement joins TRBV4-2 to TRBJ2-1, with D tentatively TRBD2 (6 bases). Trimming removed 0 bases at V and 3 bases at J, with 12 bases between. CDR3 length: 16 residues. The germline CDR1 and CDR2 sequences are LGHNA and YNFKEQ. In DNA form, the CDR3 reads TGTGCCAGCAGCCAAGATAAGGGAGGTGTCTACAATGAGCAGTTCTTC. It encodes CASSQDKGGVYNEQFF.

This clone was counted between two and nine times. This chain connects TRBV5-1 to TRBJ2-1, with 12 bases fitting TRBD2. The CDR3 covers 15 residues. V was pared by 3 bases and J by 10 bases, with 8 bases of the junction left unmatched. Germline V lookup: CDR1 SGHRS, CDR2 YFSETQ. For the CDR3, the DNA is TGCGCCAGCAGCTCCGGACTAGCGGGGTACGAGGAGCAGTTCTTC. This encodes CASSSGLAGYEEQFF.

The chain recombines TRBV6-6 with TRBJ1-5; D is possibly TRBD1 (6 bases). The germline gives CDR1 MNHNY, CDR2 SVGAGI (reference sequence). Trimming pared 5 bases from V and 2 bases from J, leaving 16 bases between. CDR3 length equals 16 residues. In DNA, the CDR3 is TGTGCCAGCAGTACGGCGGGGGGCTTGGGCAATCAGCCCCAGCATTTT. Its protein is CASSTAGGLGNQPQHF.

The chain uses TRBV7-9 and TRBJ2-7; 10 bases match TRBD2. The CDR3 is made up of 17 amino acids. Germline V gene lookup returns CDR1 SEHNR and CDR2 FQNEAQ (reference sequence). V trimming: 1 base; J trimming: 4 bases; junction bases outside the gene matches: 10. CDR3 residues: CASSLGALAGVSYEQYF. For the CDR3, the DNA is TGTGCCAGCAGCTTAGGTGCCCTAGCGGGGGTCTCGTACGAGCAGTACTTC.

The chain joins TRBV7-9 to TRBJ1-5; D unclear. The germline V and J ends were trimmed by 2 bases and 6 bases, with 8 bases remaining between them. CDR1 is SEHNR, CDR2 FQNEAQ, per germline (reference sequence). The CDR3 is made up of 13 amino acids. The CDR3: CASSLTVGQPQHF. The DNA of the CDR3 is TGTGCCAGCAGCTTAACGGTCGGTCAGCCCCAGCATTTT.

V and J are TRBV2 and TRBJ1-5; 7 bases line up with TRBD1. The V gene end was trimmed by 6 bases and the J gene end by 5 bases; junction bases not matched to a gene: 4. This CDR3 has 13 amino acids. CDR1 and CDR2 (germline): SNHLY, FYNNEI. CDR3 sequence (DNA): TGTGCCAGCAGCCCGGGACAGTATCAGCCCCAGCATTTT. This encodes CASSPGQYQPQHF.

The genes are TRBV7-9 and TRBJ2-5, with 10 bases matching TRBD1. Germline lookup yields CDR1 SEHNR and CDR2 FQNEAQ (reference sequence). J gave up 3 bases and V 5 bases, and 6 bases lay outside the gene matches. The CDR3 spans 15 residues. CDR3 sequence: CASSIGTGEKETQYF. Written as DNA, the CDR3 is TGTGCCAGCAGCATCGGGACAGGGGAGAAAGAGACCCAGTACTTC.

V is TRBV5-5 and J is TRBJ1-6; 7 positions agree with TRBD1. Trimming removed 2 bases from V and 8 bases from J; junction bases left unmatched: 13. CDR3 length: 17 residues. Germline V CDR1 and CDR2: SGHKS, YYEKEE (reference sequence). The CDR3 DNA is TGTGCCAGCAGCTTACAGGGACAGCGGCCCTGGGATTCACCCCTCCACTTT. This encodes CASSLQGQRPWDSPLHF.

The chain couples TRBV27 to TRBJ1-4; D gene unclear. Germline V gene sequence: CDR1 MNHEY, CDR2 SMNVEV (reference sequence). There are 13 residues in the CDR3. V lost 8 bases and J 0 bases, leaving 7 bases between the germline ends. The CDR3 protein is CASRTSTNEKLFF. The CDR3 DNA reads TGTGCCAGCCGGACTTCAACTAATGAAAAACTGTTTTTT.

The rearrangement uses TRBV29-1 and TRBJ1-1; D gene ambiguous. Germline V CDR1 and CDR2: SQVTM, ANQGSEA. The CDR3 runs 13 residues. V gave up 4 bases and J gave up 0 bases, with 9 bases separating them. The CDR3 DNA is TGCAGCGTTGCAGGCCAGGTGAACACTGAAGCTTTCTTT. This translates into CSVAGQVNTEAFF. The full variable domain, rest sourced from reference TRBV29-1 and TRBJ1-1, is SAVISQKPSRDICQRGTSLTIQCQVDSQVTMMFWYRQQPGQSLTLIATANQGSEATYESGFVIDKFPISRPNLTFSTLTVSNMSPEDSSIYLCSVAGQVNTEAFFGQGTRLTVV.

This clone was seen only a few times. The V call is TRBV6-1, the J call TRBJ2-3; a possible D gene is TRBD1 (6 bases). This CDR3 is built from 14 residues. V was clipped by 7 bases and J by 5 bases, with 16 bases between them. CDR1 and CDR2 (germline): MNHNS, SASEGT. Here the CDR3 DNA reads TGTGCCAGCACCGGGGCCCGAGGGGGAGATACGCAGTATTTT. It specifies CASTGARGGDTQYF.

This clone was observed a few times. The chain links TRBV18 to TRBJ2-5, with a tentative D call TRBD2 (5 bases). Looked up from germline, CDR1 is KGHSH and CDR2 is LQKENI. CDR3 length equals 14 residues. V lost 2 bases and J 1 base, leaving 8 bases between the germline ends. The CDR3 region has the DNA TGTGCCAGCTCACCAAGAGGGCTCCAAGAGACCCAGTACTTC. It encodes CASSPRGLQETQYF.

The V call is TRBV11-2, the J call TRBJ2-5; no clear D gene. The V end lost 3 bases, the J end lost 5 bases, and 10 bases lay between the germline ends. CDR3 size: 13 residues. Germline CDR1 SGHAT, CDR2 FQNNGV. The CDR3 region has the DNA TGTGCCAGCAGCTTCCTCCGTGCGGAGACCCAGTACTTC. This codes for CASSFLRAETQYF. The variable domain in full, completed from reference TRBV11-2 and TRBJ2-5, reads EAGVAQSPRYKIIEKRQSVAFWCNPISGHATLYWYQQILGQGPKLLIQFQNNGVVDDSQLPKDRFSAERLKGVDSTLKIQPAKLEDSAVYLCASSFLRAETQYFGPGTRLLVL.

Worth noting for this clone: A junction boundary mismatches the germline segment, possibly from a read error. The chain is built from TRBV29-1 and TRBJ2-5, with a weak D call TRBD1 (5 bases). The CDR3 is made up of 14 amino acids. Germline loops: CDR1 SQVTM, CDR2 ANQGSEA. The DNA of the CDR3 is TGCAGCTTTGAGTGGGGCACCTACCAAGAGACCCAGTACTTC. This translates into CSFEWGTYQETQYF.

V gene TRBV29-1 combines with J gene TRBJ1-1, with TRBD1 identical over 9 bases. There are 14 residues in the CDR3. Germline V gene data show CDR1 as SQVTM and CDR2 as ANQGSEA. The ends lost 1 base at V and 1 base at J; junction bases unmatched: 1. The CDR3 sequence: CSVEVGQGNTEAFF. Here the CDR3 DNA reads TGCAGCGTTGAAGTGGGACAGGGGAACACTGAAGCTTTCTTT.